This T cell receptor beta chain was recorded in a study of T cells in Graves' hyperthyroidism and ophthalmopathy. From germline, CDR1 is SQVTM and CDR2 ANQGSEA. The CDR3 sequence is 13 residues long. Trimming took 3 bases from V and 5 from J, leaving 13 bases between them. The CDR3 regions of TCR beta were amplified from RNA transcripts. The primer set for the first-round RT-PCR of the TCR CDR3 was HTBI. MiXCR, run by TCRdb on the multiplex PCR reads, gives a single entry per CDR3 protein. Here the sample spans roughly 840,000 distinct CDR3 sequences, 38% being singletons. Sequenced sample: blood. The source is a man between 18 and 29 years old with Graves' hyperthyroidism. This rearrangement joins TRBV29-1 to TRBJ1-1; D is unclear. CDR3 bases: TGCAGCGTTGAGTTCTACGCGGGGACTGAAGCTTTCTTT. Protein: CSVEFYAGTEAFF.